The 17 T cell receptor beta chains given below trace back to one sample, sequenced in a study of T-cell reconstitution after alpha-beta-depleted transplantation in children. Using unique molecular identifiers, the investigators prepared the TCRbeta library. MiXCR was run by TCRdb on the PCR reads, yielding one entry per CDR3 protein. This table holds around 700,000 distinct CDR3 sequences, over 10% found once. The input for sequencing was PBMCs, taken before TCRalphabeta/CD19-depleted stem cell transplant. These receptors originate from a girl aged 2-10 years with congenital amegakaryocytic thrombocytopenia, due to receive a stem cell transplant.

This clonotype was found many times. This chain connects TRBV4-1 to TRBJ2-7; D is possibly TRBD2 (7 bases). With 0 bases removed from V and 3 bases from J, the gap between germline ends came to 12 bases. Germline CDR1 is MGHRA and CDR2 is YSYEKL. CDR3 length: 15 residues. CDR3 in amino acids: CASSQEGGAFYEQYF. CDR3 nucleotides: TGCGCCAGCAGCCAAGAAGGGGGGGCCTTCTACGAGCAGTACTTC.

Only a few counts were recorded for this clonotype. The rearrangement links TRBV4-1 to TRBJ2-6; D unresolved. Per germline, CDR1 MGHRA and CDR2 YSYEKL. The length of the CDR3 is 17 residues. Trimming took 0 bases from V and 0 from J, leaving 9 bases between them. In nucleotides, the CDR3 is TGCGCCAGCAGCCAAGATAACGCCCGCTCTGGGGCCAACGTCCTGACTTTC. It yields the protein CASSQDNARSGANVLTF.

This clonotype was detected only once. The rearrangement links TRBV25-1 to TRBJ2-7; D gene ambiguous. Germline CDR1 reads MGHDK; CDR2 reads SYGVNS. Trimming took 0 bases from V and 7 from J, leaving 4 bases between them. CDR3 size: 11 residues. The CDR3 DNA is TGTGCCAGCAGTGAATACAGGGAGCAGTACTTC. It yields the protein CASSEYREQYF.

This clonotype was recorded at least ten times. CDR3 nucleotide sequence: TGTGCCAGCACCCTACCCCCCGGTGCGGAGGATACGCAGTATTTT. It encodes CASTLPPGAEDTQYF. The rearrangement joins TRBV7-6 to TRBJ2-3, with D uncertain. The CDR3 is 15 amino acids. Germline CDR1 SGHVS, CDR2 FNYEAQ. The germline V and J ends were trimmed by 7 bases and 6 bases, with 20 bases remaining between them.

In its sample, this clonotype was seen many times. This sequence joins TRBV10-1 and TRBJ2-2; D remains ambiguous. The CDR3 has 13 amino acids. Germline lookup yields CDR1 WNHNN and CDR2 SYGVQD (reference sequence). The CDR3 here is CDYGATEVGELFF. The CDR3 bases are TGCGATTATGGAGCCACCGAGGTGGGGGAGCTGTTTTTT.

This clonotype was found many times. J is TRBJ1-1 and V is TRBV7-9; unclear D gene. This CDR3 is built from 11 residues. Germline CDR1 reads SEHNR; CDR2 reads FQNEAQ (reference sequence). Trimming left V 0 bases short and J 10 bases short, with 6 bases between. This CDR3 is CASSLAPLAFF. The CDR3 DNA follows: TGTGCCAGCAGCTTAGCCCCTCTAGCTTTCTTT.

This clonotype was counted a few times. The rearrangement uses TRBV27 and TRBJ2-5; D is ambiguous. V was trimmed by 4 bases and J by 5 bases, leaving 11 bases between them. From germline, CDR1 is MNHEY and CDR2 SMNVEV (reference sequence). The CDR3 loop spans 13 amino acids. The chain's CDR3 is CASSSQKPETQYF. The DNA for the CDR3 is TGTGCCAGCAGTTCTCAGAAACCGGAGACCCAGTACTTC.

This clonotype was counted a few times. This chain joins TRBV5-1 and TRBJ2-1; the match to TRBD2 covers 7 bases. Losses at the gene ends were 2 bases for V and 3 bases for J; bases not matched to a gene: 23. The CDR3 sequence is 21 residues long. Germline V CDR1 and CDR2: SGHRS, YFSETQ. CDR3 coding DNA: TGCGCCAGCAGCTTCCCCGCGTCCGGGACTATTCCATCTACAATCTACAATGAGCAGTTCTTC. Its translation is CASSFPASGTIPSTIYNEQFF.

This clonotype appeared many times. The chain is built from TRBV12-3 or TRBV12-4 and TRBJ1-1, with D uncertain. With 3 bases removed from V and 3 bases from J, the gap between germline ends came to 11 bases. This CDR3 is 14 amino acids long. CDR3 DNA: TGTGCCAGCAGTTTTGGTTTCGGACACACTGAAGCTTTCTTT. Translation: CASSFGFGHTEAFF.

In its sample, this clonotype was seen many times. The V gene is TRBV12-3 or TRBV12-4, the J gene TRBJ1-2, with TRBD1 identical over 10 bases. With 5 bases clipped from V and 7 bases from J, the junction kept 10 bases outside the gene matches. The CDR3 extends over 15 amino acids. The CDR3 coding sequence is TGTGCCAGCAGTCTCTCGGGACAGGGGAAGGGTGGCTACACCTTC. This encodes CASSLSGQGKGGYTF.

This clonotype was counted ten times or more. This chain connects TRBV12-3 or TRBV12-4 to TRBJ2-3; D not certain. CDR3 length equals 15 residues. The V end lost 3 bases, the J end lost 1 base, and 11 bases lay between the germline ends. CDR3 amino acids: CASSFTRIRTDTQYF. For the CDR3, the DNA is TGTGCCAGCAGTTTCACCCGAATCCGCACAGATACGCAGTATTTT.

J is TRBJ2-5 and V is TRBV11-2; 7 bases line up with TRBD2. Germline-derived CDR1 and CDR2 are SGHAT and FQNNGV. V lost 5 bases and J lost 5; bases outside the gene matches: 8. The CDR3 contains 14 residues. CDR3 nucleotide sequence: TGTGCCAGCAGCACCTGGGAGGGTCGGGAGACCCAGTACTTC. Its protein product is CASSTWEGRETQYF.

CDR3 nucleotides: TGCGCCAGCAGCTTGGCGGGACTCTCAATGGGGACCCAGTACTTC. This translates into CASSLAGLSMGTQYF. J is TRBJ2-5 and V is TRBV5-1; D possibly corresponds to TRBD2 (6 bases). The CDR3 is 15 residues long. CDR1 and CDR2 from the germline V gene are SGHRS and YFSETQ. V dropped 0 bases and J dropped 7 bases, with 16 bases sitting between them. The whole variable domain, remainder taken from reference TRBV5-1 and TRBJ2-5, is KAGVTQTPRYLIKTRGQQVTLSCSPISGHRSVSWYQQTPGQGLQFLFEYFSETQRNKGNFPGRFSGRQFSNSRSEMNVSTLELGDSALYLCASSLAGLSMGTQYFGPGTRLLVL.

This chain uses TRBV20-1 with TRBJ1-2; D unclear. This CDR3 has 16 amino acids. Trimming left V 0 bases short and J 4 bases short, with 18 bases between. Looked up from germline, CDR1 is DFQATT and CDR2 is SNEGSKA (reference sequence). CDR3 in amino acids: CSARDLTAPIGYGYTF. The CDR3 DNA reads TGCAGTGCTAGAGATCTTACAGCTCCCATTGGCTATGGCTACACCTTC.

In this sample, this clonotype turned up a few times. The rearrangement links TRBV10-3 to TRBJ1-1; D may be TRBD1 (6 bases). V was cut by 6 bases and J by 3 bases, with 23 bases left in between. CDR3 length: 17 residues. Per the germline V gene, CDR1 is ENHRY and CDR2 is SYGVKD. The CDR3 bases are TGTGCCATCAGGGGGGACAATTCAGACGTCTCGGACACTGAAGCTTTCTTT. It translates to CAIRGDNSDVSDTEAFF.

This sequence joins TRBV6-1 and TRBJ2-2; D is perhaps TRBD2 (5 bases). Trimming removed 7 bases from V and 1 base from J, with 10 bases in between. The CDR3 is made up of 14 amino acids. The V gene's germline CDR1 is MNHNS and CDR2 SASEGT. This chain's CDR3 is CASTEGRNTGELFF. The CDR3 bases are TGTGCCAGCACTGAGGGTAGGAACACCGGGGAGCTGTTTTTT.

This clonotype was observed at least ten times. The chain uses TRBV10-3 and TRBJ2-1; D is unclear. V lost 10 bases to trimming and J lost 8 bases, with 18 bases between them. Germline assignment: CDR1 ENHRY and CDR2 SYGVKD. The length of the CDR3 is 13 residues. CDR3: CATTDHHRDEQFF. CDR3 sequence (DNA): TGTGCCACCACGGACCACCATAGGGATGAGCAGTTCTTC.